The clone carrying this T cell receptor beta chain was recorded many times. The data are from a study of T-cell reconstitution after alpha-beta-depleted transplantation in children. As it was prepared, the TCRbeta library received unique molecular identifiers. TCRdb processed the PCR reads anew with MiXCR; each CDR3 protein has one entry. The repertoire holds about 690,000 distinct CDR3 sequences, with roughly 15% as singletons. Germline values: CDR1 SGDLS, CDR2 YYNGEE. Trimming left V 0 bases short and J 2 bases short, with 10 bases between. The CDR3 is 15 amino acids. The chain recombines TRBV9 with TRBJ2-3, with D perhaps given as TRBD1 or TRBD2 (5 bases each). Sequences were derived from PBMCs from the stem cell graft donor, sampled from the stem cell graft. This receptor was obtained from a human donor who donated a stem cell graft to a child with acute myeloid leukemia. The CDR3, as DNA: TGTGCCAGCAGCGTAGCGGGGCTTTCCACAGATACGCAGTATTTT. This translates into CASSVAGLSTDTQYF.